This T cell receptor (beta chain) was observed in a study of cytomegalovirus exposure and HLA in healthy donors. The wider study: Unique TCRs from HLA-typed donors, 65 million to 85 million of them, were held in an early data release. General study results and limits: Later examination showed HLA-associated TCR beta chains had greater clonal expansion than equally common others.

Comments on this clone: Antigen: not known.

The V end lost 9 bases, the J end lost 6 bases, and 11 bases lay between the germline ends. The V gene's germline CDR1 is LNHNV and CDR2 YYDKDF (reference sequence). This CDR3 is 12 amino acids long. Sampled while nominally healthy, donors likely had unrecorded immune exposures. PCR primers comprised 60 Vbeta and 13 Jbeta primers. As processed by the authors: An analysis that came later counted roughly 87 million unique TCR beta chains, 9 million to 12 million shared. Assay: immunoSEQ multiplex PCR; the TCRdb copy retains only in-frame clones and omits some. That table supplies the V and J calls and clone size; D and trimming were determined from the DNA. The top ten hold under 2.5% of the sample, which has 150,000 to 200,000 clones, approximately 76% seen once.

V gene TRBV15 combines with J gene TRBJ2-2; possibly TRBD2 for D (6 bases). The material sequenced was PBMCs. The receptor was isolated from a female donor in good health and CMV-seronegative. The CDR3 DNA is TGTGCCACTGGAGGGCGGCCCGGGGAGCTGTTTTTT. Its protein product is CATGGRPGELFF.